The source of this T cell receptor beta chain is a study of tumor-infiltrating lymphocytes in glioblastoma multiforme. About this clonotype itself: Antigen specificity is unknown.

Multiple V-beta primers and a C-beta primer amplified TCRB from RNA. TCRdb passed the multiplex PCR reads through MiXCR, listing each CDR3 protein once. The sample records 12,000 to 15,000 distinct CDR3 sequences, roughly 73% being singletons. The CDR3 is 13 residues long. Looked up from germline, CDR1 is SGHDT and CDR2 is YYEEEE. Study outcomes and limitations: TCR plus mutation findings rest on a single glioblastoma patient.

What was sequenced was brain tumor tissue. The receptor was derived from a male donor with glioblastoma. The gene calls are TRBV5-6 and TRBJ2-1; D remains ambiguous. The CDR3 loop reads CVGSSVAYNKQFF. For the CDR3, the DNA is TGTGTCGGCAGCTCCGTTGCCTATAATAAGCAGTTCTTC.